This TCR beta chain came from a study of tissue T cells after allogeneic stem cell transplantation. Study-level results: Some tissue clones might be persisting host cells; their alloreactivity or antigen specificity was not determined. Within patients, tissue anatomy strongly shaped TCR repertoire composition.

TCRdb's copy holds only in-frame clones and misses some; the assay was immunoSEQ multiplex PCR. The sample shows about 6,000 clones, around 60% of them seen only once. V was clipped by 6 bases and J by 6 bases; unmatched bases: 7. From germline, CDR1 is SNHLY and CDR2 FYNNEI. The CDR3 spans 13 residues. As regards this clone: The antigen is undetermined.

The gene calls are TRBV2 and TRBJ1-1; 7 bases line up with TRBD1. This receptor was taken from a woman aged 18 to 55 with breast cancer. The sample was duodenum tissue, taken at autopsy. CDR3: CASRPDRVPEAFF. The CDR3 bases are TGTGCCAGCAGGCCCGACAGGGTCCCTGAAGCTTTCTTT.